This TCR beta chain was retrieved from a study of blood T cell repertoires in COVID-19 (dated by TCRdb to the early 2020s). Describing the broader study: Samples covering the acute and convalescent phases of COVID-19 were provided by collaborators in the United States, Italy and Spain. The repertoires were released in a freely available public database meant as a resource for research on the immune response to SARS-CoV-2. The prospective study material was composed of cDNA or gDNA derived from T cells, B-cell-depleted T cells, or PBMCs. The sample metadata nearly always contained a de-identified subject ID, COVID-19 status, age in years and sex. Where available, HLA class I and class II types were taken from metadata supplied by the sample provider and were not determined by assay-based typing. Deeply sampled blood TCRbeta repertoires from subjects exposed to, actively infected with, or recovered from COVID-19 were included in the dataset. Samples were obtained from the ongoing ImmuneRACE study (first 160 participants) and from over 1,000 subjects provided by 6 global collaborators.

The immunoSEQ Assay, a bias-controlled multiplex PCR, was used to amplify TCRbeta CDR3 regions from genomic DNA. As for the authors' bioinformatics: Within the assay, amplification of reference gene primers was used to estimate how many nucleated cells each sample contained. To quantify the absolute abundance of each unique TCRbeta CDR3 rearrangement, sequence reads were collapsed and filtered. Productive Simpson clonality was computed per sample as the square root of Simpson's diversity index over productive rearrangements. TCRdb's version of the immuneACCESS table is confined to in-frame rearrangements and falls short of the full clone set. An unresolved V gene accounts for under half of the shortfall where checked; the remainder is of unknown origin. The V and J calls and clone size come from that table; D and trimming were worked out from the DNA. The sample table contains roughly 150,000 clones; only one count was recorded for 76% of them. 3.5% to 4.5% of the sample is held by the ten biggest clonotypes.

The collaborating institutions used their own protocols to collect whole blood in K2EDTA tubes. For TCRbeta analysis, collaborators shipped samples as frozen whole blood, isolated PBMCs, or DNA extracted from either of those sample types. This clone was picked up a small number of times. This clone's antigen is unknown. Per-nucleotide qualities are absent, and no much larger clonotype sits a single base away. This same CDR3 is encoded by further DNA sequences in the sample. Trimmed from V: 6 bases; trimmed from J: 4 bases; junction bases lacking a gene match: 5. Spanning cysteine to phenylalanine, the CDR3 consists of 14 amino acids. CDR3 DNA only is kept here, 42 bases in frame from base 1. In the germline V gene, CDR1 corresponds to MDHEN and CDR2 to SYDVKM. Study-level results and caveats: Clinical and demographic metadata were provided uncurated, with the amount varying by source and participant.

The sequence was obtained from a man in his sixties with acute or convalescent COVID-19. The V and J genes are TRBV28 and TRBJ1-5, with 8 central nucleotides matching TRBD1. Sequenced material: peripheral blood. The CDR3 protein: CASRLTGVNQPQHF. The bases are TGTGCCAGCAGACTGACAGGGGTGAATCAGCCCCAGCATTTT.